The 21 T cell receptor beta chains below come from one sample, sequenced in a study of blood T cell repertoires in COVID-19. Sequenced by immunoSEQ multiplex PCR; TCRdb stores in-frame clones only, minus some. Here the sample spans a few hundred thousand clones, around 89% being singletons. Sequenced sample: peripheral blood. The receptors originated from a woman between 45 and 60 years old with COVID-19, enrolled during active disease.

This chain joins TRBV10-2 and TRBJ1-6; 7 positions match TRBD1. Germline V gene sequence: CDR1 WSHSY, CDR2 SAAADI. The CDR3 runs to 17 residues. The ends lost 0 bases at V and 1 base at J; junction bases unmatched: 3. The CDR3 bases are TGCGCCAGCAGTGAGTCGGGCAGGGGGTCCTATAATTCACCCCTCCACTTT. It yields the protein CASSESGRGSYNSPLHF.

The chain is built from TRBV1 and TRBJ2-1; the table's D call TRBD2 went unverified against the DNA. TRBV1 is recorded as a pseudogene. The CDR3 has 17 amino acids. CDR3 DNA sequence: TGCACCAGCAGCCAAGGGACTAGCGGGGGGCGACGACATGAGCAGTTCTTC. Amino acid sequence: CTSSQGTSGGRRHEQFF.

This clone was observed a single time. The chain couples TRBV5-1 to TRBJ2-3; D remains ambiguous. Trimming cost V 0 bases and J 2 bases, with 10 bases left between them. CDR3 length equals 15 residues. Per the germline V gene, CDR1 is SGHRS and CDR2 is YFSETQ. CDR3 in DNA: TGCGCCAGCAGCTTGGCCGTCCAGGACACAGATACGCAGTATTTT. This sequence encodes CASSLAVQDTDTQYF.

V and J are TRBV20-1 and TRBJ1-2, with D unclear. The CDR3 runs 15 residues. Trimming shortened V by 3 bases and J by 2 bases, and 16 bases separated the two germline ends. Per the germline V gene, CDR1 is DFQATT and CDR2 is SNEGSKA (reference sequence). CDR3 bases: TGCAGTGCTAGTCCCGGCGGGGTGGCGAACTATGGCTACACCTTC. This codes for CSASPGGVANYGYTF.

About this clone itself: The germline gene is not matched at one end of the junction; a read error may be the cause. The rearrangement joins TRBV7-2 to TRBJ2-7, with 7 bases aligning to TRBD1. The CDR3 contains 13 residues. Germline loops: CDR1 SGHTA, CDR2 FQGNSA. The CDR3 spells CASSLRDRTPLDF. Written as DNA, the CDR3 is TGTGCCAGCAGCTTAAGGGACAGAACCCCGCTCGACTTC.

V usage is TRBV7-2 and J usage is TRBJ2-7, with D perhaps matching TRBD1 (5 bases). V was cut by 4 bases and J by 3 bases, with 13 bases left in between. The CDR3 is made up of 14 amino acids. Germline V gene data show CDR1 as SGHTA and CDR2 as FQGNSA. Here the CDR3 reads CASSSYQGGYEQYF. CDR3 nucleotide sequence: TGTGCCAGCAGCTCATATCAGGGTGGCTACGAGCAGTACTTC. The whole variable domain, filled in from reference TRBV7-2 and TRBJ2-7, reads GAGVSQSPSNKVTEKGKDVELRCDPISGHTALYWYRQSLGQGLEFLIYFQGNSAPDKSGLPSDRFSAERTGGSVSTLTIQRTQQEDSAVYLCASSSYQGGYEQYFGPGTRLTVT.

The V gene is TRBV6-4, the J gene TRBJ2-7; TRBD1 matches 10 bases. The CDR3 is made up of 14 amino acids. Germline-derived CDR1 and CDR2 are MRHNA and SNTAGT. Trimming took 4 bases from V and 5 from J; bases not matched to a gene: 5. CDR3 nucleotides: TGTGCCAGCAGTGGGACAGGGGGTCAGGACGAGCAGTACTTC. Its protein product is CASSGTGGQDEQYF.

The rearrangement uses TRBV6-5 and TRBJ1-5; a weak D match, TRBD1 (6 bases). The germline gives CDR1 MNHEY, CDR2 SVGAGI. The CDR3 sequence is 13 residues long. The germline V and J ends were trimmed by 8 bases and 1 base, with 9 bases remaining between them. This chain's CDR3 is CASARGSNQPQHF. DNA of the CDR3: TGTGCCAGCGCGAGGGGGAGCAATCAGCCCCAGCATTTT.

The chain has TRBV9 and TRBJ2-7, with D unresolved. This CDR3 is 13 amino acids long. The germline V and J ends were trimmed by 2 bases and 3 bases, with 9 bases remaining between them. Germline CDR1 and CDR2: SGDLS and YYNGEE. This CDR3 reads CASSVQDYYEQYF. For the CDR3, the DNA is TGTGCCAGCAGCGTTCAGGATTACTACGAGCAGTACTTC.

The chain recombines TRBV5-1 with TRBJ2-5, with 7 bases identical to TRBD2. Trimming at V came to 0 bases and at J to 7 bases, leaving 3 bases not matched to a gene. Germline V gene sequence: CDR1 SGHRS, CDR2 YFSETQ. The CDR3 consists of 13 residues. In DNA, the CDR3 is TGCGCCAGCAGCTTGGAGGGGAGGGGGACCCAGTACTTC. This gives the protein CASSLEGRGTQYF.

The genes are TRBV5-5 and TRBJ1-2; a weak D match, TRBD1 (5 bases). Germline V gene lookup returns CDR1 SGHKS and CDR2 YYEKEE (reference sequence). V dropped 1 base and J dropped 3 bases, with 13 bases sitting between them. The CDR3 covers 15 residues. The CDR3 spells CASSLIWGADYGYTF. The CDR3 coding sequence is TGTGCCAGCAGCTTGATCTGGGGCGCGGACTATGGCTACACCTTC.

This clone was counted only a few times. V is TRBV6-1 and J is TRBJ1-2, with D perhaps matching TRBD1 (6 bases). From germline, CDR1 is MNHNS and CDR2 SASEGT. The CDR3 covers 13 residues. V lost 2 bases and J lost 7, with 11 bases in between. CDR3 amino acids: CASSETGWGGYTF. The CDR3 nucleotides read TGTGCCAGCAGTGAAACAGGGTGGGGTGGCTACACCTTC.

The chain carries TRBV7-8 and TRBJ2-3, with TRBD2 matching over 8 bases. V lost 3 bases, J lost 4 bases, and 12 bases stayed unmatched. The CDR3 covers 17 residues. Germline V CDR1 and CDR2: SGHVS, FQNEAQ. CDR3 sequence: CASSLRVGAGGSDTQYF. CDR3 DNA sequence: TGTGCCAGCAGCTTGAGGGTCGGGGCGGGGGGCTCAGATACGCAGTATTTT.

The CDR3 protein is CASSLGASGGFTEAFF. The CDR3 DNA reads as TGTGCCAGCTCACTCGGGGCTTCAGGGGGGTTCACTGAAGCTTTCTTT. J is TRBJ1-1 and V is TRBV18; 7 nucleotides line up with TRBD1. The CDR3 has 16 residues. The V and J ends lost 4 bases and 4 bases, in that order; junction bases with no gene match: 12. Germline values: CDR1 KGHSH, CDR2 LQKENI.

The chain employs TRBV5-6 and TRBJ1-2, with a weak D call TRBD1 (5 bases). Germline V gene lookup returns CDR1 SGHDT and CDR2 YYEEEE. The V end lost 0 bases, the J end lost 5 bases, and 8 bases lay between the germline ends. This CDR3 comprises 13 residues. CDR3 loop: CASSLGQTYGYTF. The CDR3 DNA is TGTGCCAGCAGCTTGGGACAGACATATGGCTACACCTTC. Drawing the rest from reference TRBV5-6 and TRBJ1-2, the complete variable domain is DAGVTQSPTHLIKTRGQQVTLRCSPKSGHDTVSWYQQALGQGPQFIFQYYEEEERQRGNFPDRFSGHQFPNYSSELNVNALLLGDSALYLCASSLGQTYGYTFGSGTRLTVV.

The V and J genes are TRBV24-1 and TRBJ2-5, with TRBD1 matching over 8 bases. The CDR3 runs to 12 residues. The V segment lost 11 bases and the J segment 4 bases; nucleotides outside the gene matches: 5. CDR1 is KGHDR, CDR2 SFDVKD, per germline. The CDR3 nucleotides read TGTGCCATCCAGCAGGGGGCAGAGACCCAGTACTTC. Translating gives CAIQQGAETQYF.

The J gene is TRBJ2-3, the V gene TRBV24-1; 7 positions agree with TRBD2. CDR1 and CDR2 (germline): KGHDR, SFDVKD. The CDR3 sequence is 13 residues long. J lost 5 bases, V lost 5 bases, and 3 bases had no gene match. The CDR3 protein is CATSAGGRDTQYF. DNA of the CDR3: TGTGCCACCAGTGCCGGGGGGAGAGATACGCAGTATTTT.

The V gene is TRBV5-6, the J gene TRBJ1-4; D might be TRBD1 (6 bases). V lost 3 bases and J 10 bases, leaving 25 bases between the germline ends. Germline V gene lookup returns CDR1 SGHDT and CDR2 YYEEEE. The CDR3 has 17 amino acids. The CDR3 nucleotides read TGTGCCAGCAGCTACGCCGGGACAAGCGTTTATGAGGGAAAACTGTTTTTT. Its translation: CASSYAGTSVYEGKLFF.

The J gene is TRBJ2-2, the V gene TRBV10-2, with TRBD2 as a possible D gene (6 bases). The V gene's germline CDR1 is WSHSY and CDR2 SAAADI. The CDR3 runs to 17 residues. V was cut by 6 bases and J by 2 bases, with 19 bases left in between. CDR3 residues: CASSPLGGLINTGELFF. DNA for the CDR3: TGCGCCAGCAGCCCCCTAGGAGGGCTAATAAACACCGGGGAGCTGTTTTTT.

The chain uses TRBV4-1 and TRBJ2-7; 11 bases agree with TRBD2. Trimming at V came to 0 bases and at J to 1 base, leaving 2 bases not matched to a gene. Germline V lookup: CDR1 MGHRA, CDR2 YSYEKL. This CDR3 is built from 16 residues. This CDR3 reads CASSQDLAGGSYEQYF. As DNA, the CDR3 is TGCGCCAGCAGCCAAGATCTAGCGGGGGGTTCCTACGAGCAGTACTTC.

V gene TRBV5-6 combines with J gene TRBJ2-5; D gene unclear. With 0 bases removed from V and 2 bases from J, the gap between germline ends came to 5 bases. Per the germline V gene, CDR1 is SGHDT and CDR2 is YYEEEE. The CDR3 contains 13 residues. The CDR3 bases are TGTGCCAGCAGCTTGGGGCCTCAAGAGACCCAGTACTTC. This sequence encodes CASSLGPQETQYF.